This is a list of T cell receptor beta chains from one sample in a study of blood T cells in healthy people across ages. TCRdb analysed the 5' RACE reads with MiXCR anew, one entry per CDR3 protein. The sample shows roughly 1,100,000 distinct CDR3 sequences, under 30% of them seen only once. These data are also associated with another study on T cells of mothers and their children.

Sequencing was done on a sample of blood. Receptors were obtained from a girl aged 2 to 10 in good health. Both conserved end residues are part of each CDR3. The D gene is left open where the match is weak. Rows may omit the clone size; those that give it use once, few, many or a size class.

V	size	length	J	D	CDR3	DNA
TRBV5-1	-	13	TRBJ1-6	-	CASSPSYNSPLHF	TGCGCCAGCAGTCCCTCCTATAATTCACCCCTCCACTTT
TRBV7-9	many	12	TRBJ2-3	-	CASSFRPDTQYF	TGTGCCAGCAGCTTTAGGCCAGATACGCAGTATTTT
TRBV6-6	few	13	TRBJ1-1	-	CASSLHGGTEAFF	TGTGCCAGCAGCCTCCATGGGGGGACTGAAGCTTTCTTT
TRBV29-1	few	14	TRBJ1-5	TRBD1	CSVAGQGSNQPQHF	TGCAGCGTCGCGGGACAGGGGAGCAATCAGCCCCAGCATTTT
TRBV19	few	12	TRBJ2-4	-	CASGWAKNIQYF	TGTGCCAGCGGGTGGGCCAAAAACATTCAGTACTTC
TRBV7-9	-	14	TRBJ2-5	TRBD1	CASSLTGKKETQYF	TGTGCCAGCAGCTTGACAGGGAAGAAAGAGACCCAGTACTTC
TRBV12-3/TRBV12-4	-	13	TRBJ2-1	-	CALSGDSFNEQFF	TGTGCCTTGTCGGGGGACAGTTTCAATGAGCAGTTCTTC
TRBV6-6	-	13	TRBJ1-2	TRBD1	CASSYTGAHGYTF	TGTGCCAGCAGTTATACAGGGGCGCATGGCTACACCTTC
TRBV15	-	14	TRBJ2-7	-	CATSRDGASYEQYF	TGTGCCACCAGCAGAGATGGCGCGTCCTACGAGCAGTACTTC
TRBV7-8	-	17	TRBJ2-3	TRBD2	CASSLRFSSGSTDTQYF	TGTGCCAGCAGCTTAAGGTTTTCTAGCGGGAGCACAGATACGCAGTATTTT
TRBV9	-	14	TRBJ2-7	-	CASSVGQALGEQYF	TGTGCCAGCAGCGTAGGACAGGCCCTTGGCGAGCAGTACTTC
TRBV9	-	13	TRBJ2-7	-	CASSVESSYEQYF	TGTGCCAGCAGCGTCGAGAGCTCCTACGAGCAGTACTTC
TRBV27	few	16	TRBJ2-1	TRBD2	CASSFWGGGAGNEQFF	TGTGCCAGCAGTTTTTGGGGGGGGGGAGCCGGGAATGAGCAGTTCTTC
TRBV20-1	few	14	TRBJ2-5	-	CSARDIEGLETQYF	TGCAGTGCTAGAGATATCGAGGGGTTAGAGACCCAGTACTTC
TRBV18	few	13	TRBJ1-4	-	CASSPGVGEKLFF	TGTGCCAGCTCACCAGGGGTCGGTGAAAAACTGTTTTTT
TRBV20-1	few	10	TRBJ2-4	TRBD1	CSLGGNIQYF	TGCAGCTTAGGGGGCAACATTCAGTACTTC
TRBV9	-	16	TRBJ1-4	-	CASSFSPGWGNEKLFF	TGTGCCAGCAGTTTTAGTCCCGGCTGGGGTAATGAAAAACTGTTTTTT
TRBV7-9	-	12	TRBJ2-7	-	CASSPTGIEQYF	TGTGCCAGCAGCCCCACAGGAATCGAGCAGTACTTC
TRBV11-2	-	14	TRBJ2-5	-	CASSLRQNQETQYF	TGTGCCAGCAGCTTGAGACAGAACCAAGAGACCCAGTACTTC
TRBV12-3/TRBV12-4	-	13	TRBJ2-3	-	CASSWVKTDAQYF	TGTGCCAGCAGTTGGGTAAAAACAGATGCGCAGTATTTT
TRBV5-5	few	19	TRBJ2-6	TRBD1	CASSYNPTGGFSGANVLTF	TGTGCCAGCAGTTACAATCCTACAGGGGGCTTCTCTGGGGCCAACGTCCTGACTTTC
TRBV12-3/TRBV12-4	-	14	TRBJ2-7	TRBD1	CASGYGQGDYEQYF	TGTGCCAGCGGATACGGACAGGGAGACTACGAGCAGTACTTC
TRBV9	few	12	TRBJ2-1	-	CASSVAVEEQFF	TGTGCCAGCAGCGTAGCGGTTGAGGAGCAGTTCTTC
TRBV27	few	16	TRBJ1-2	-	CASSLRPGLAFYGYTF	TGTGCCAGCAGTTTAAGGCCGGGGCTAGCCTTCTATGGCTACACCTTC
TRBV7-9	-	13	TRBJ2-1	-	CASSLAQSFEQFF	TGTGCCAGCAGCCTCGCCCAGAGTTTTGAGCAGTTCTTC
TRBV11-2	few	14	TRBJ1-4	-	CASSWGGLGEKLFF	TGTGCCAGCAGCTGGGGGGGCCTGGGTGAAAAACTGTTTTTT
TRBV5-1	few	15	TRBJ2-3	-	CASADTATHTDTQYF	TGCGCCAGCGCCGATACCGCGACCCACACAGATACGCAGTATTTT
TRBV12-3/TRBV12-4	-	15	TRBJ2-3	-	CASSLRQYGTDTQYF	TGTGCCAGCAGTTTGAGGCAGTATGGCACAGATACGCAGTATTTT
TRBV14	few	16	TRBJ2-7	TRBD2	CASSQQGLAAAYEQYF	TGTGCCAGCAGCCAACAAGGACTAGCGGCGGCCTACGAGCAGTACTTC
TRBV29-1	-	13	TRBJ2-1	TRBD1	CSVDRGQVDEQFF	TGCAGCGTGGACAGGGGGCAGGTCGATGAGCAGTTCTTC
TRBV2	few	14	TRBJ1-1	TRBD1	CASTTGGLSTEAFF	TGTGCCAGCACGACAGGGGGCTTGAGCACTGAAGCTTTCTTT
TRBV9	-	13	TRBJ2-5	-	CASSVAMGETQYF	TGTGCCAGCAGCGTAGCGATGGGAGAGACCCAGTACTTC
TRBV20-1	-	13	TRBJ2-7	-	CSARDRAVYEQYF	TGCAGTGCTAGAGATAGGGCAGTTTACGAGCAGTACTTC
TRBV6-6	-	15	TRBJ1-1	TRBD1	CASSYGTGGRTEAFF	TGTGCCAGCAGTTACGGGACAGGGGGTAGAACTGAAGCTTTCTTT
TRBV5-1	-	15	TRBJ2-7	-	CASSLVGKTSYEQYF	TGCGCCAGCAGCTTGGTGGGGAAAACCTCCTACGAGCAGTACTTC
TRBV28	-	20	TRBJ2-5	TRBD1	CASSHTWGSGTEALRETQYF	TGTGCCAGCAGCCATACTTGGGGGTCCGGGACAGAAGCTCTTAGGGAGACCCAGTACTTC
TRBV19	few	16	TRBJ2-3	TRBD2	CASGPYRLAGTDTQYF	TGTGCCAGTGGACCTTACCGACTAGCGGGCACAGATACGCAGTATTTT
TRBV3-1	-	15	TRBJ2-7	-	CASSQGRPSSYEQYF	TGTGCCAGCAGCCAAGGCAGACCAAGCTCCTACGAGCAGTACTTC
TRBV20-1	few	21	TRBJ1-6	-	CSARDLSRGQSSNSYNSPLHF	TGCAGTGCTAGAGATCTCTCCCGCGGGCAGTCCTCAAACTCCTATAATTCACCCCTCCACTTT
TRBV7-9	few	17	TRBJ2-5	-	CASSPPSGRGPQETQYF	TGTGCCAGCAGCCCCCCGTCTGGTCGGGGCCCCCAAGAGACCCAGTACTTC
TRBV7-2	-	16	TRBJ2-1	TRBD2	CASSPPGLAGVNEQFF	TGTGCCAGCAGCCCACCCGGACTAGCGGGGGTCAATGAGCAGTTCTTC
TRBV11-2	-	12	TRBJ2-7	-	CASSLPTHEQYF	TGTGCCAGCAGCCTCCCCACTCACGAGCAGTACTTC
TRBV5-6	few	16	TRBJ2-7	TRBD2	CASSPMTAGGSYEQYF	TGTGCCAGCAGCCCAATGACGGCGGGAGGATCCTACGAGCAGTACTTC
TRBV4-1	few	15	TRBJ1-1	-	CASSPKWTANTEAFF	TGCGCCAGCAGCCCAAAATGGACGGCGAACACTGAAGCTTTCTTT